The clone carrying this T cell receptor (beta chain) was observed a handful of times. What it recognizes is unknown. Using its own MiXCR run on the RT-PCR reads, TCRdb lists one record per CDR3 protein. The profile shows fewer than 600,000 distinct CDR3 sequences, around 7.9% of them singletons. This sample was included in a study of response to subunit inactivated influenza vaccine. General observations from the study: Authors suggested seasonal influenza vaccinations each recruit few new T cells.

There are 14 residues in the CDR3. Germline assignment: CDR1 SNHLY and CDR2 FYNNEI. Trimming cost V 3 bases and J 3 bases, with 11 bases left between them. The receptor's source is a man between 50 and 69 years old who received an inactivated influenza vaccine. This specimen consisted of PBMCs from blood, obtained less than 30 months after vaccination. The gene calls are TRBV2 and TRBJ1-1, with D perhaps TRBD1 (6 bases). The CDR3 region is CASSDAGVYTEAFF. Here the CDR3 DNA reads TGTGCCAGCAGTGACGCAGGGGTGTACACTGAAGCTTTCTTT.